This T cell receptor (beta chain) was observed in a study of cytomegalovirus exposure and HLA in healthy donors. General study points: From TCR beta sequences, most subjects' HLA-A and HLA-B alleles were reportedly predicted accurately.

This clone was seen only once. Antigen: not known. V shed 5 bases, J shed 9 bases, and the junction held 14 bases outside the gene matches. CDR3 size: 15 residues. Germline V lookup: CDR1 SGHDT, CDR2 YYEEEE. The PCR was carried out with 60 Vbeta primers and 13 Jbeta primers. This table comes from immunoSEQ multiplex PCR, and its TCRdb copy is limited to in-frame clones, with some not included. The sample has roughly 130,000 clones, 79% seen once. The clonotype was recovered from a man in his late teens or twenties in good health and CMV-seronegative. The chain recombines TRBV5-6 with TRBJ2-1; TRBD1 aligns across 7 bases. Specimen: PBMCs. CDR3: CASSPTRDRIPEQFF. CDR3 DNA: TGTGCCAGCAGTCCGACCCGGGACAGAATCCCTGAGCAGTTCTTC.